A selection of T cell receptor beta chains follows, all from one sample in a study of T cells in Graves' hyperthyroidism and ophthalmopathy. Using its own MiXCR run on the multiplex PCR reads, TCRdb lists one record per CDR3 protein. The repertoire has about 560,000 distinct CDR3 sequences, approximately 16% of them found once; the top ten carry under 20%. The sample taken for sequencing was blood. These receptors were collected from a woman between 18 and 29 years old with Graves' hyperthyroidism. CDR3s include the opening cysteine and the closing phenylalanine or tryptophan. A D gene is named only where the DNA matches it firmly. Only some rows state a clone size, as once, few, many or a class for expanded clones.

V gene	J gene	D gene	clone size	CDR3 DNA	CDR3 protein
TRBV11-3	TRBJ1-2	TRBD1	many	TGTGCCAGCAGCCGGGACAGGGCCGGCTACACCTTC	CASSRDRAGYTF
TRBV20-1	TRBJ1-2	-	-	TGCAGTGCTAGCCTCAAAAACCACGGTGGTGGGGTACTTGACTATGGCTACACCTTC	CSASLKNHGGGVLDYGYTF
TRBV7-9	TRBJ2-2	TRBD1	many	TGTGCCAGCACCTATAGGGGGCGCAAGTACACCGGGGAGCTGTTTTTT	CASTYRGRKYTGELFF
TRBV30	TRBJ1-1	-	many	TGTGCCTGGAGTACTTCCCCAGCTAGGAACACTGAAGCTTTCTTT	CAWSTSPARNTEAFF
TRBV12-3/TRBV12-4	TRBJ2-1	TRBD1	few	TGTGCCAGCAGTGCCGGGACAGGGGGTCCCTACAATGAGCAGTTCTTC	CASSAGTGGPYNEQFF
TRBV29-1	TRBJ2-1	TRBD2	-	TGCAGCGCAACTAGCGGGGGGGCCTTTGAGGAGCAGTTCTTC	CSATSGGAFEEQFF
TRBV19	TRBJ1-2	TRBD1	few	TGTGCCAGTAGTCTCCAGACAGGGGGAAAGATCGGCTACACCTTC	CASSLQTGGKIGYTF
TRBV30	TRBJ1-2	-	-	TGTGCCTGGGCAGGGGACGACTATGGCTACACCTTC	CAWAGDDYGYTF
TRBV20-1	TRBJ1-2	-	many	TGCAGTGCTAGTTTTTCGGAGGGGCTCAACTATGGCTACACCTTC	CSASFSEGLNYGYTF
TRBV6-2/TRBV6-3	TRBJ2-1	TRBD2	many	TGTGCCAGCAGTTACCCGGAGCGGGGGGGCCCGGATGAGCAGTTCTTC	CASSYPERGGPDEQFF
TRBV5-4	TRBJ2-2	-	-	TGTGCCAGCAGCGGGGGTAGTCGTCGTGACCGGGGCACCGGGGAGCTGTTTTTT	CASSGGSRRDRGTGELFF
TRBV5-1	TRBJ1-2	TRBD1	-	TGCGCCAGCACCATCTCTCCGGGACAGGGCTTGTATGGCTACACCTTC	CASTISPGQGLYGYTF
TRBV19	TRBJ2-2	-	-	TGTGCCAGTAGTATAGGAAGAAGCACCGGGGAGCTGTTTTTT	CASSIGRSTGELFF
TRBV20-1	TRBJ2-3	-	many	TGCAGTGCTAGATCGCCCTGGGATACGCAGTATTTT	CSARSPWDTQYF
TRBV7-3	TRBJ1-1	-	many	TGTGCCAGCAGCTTAAACGGGAACACTGAAGCTTTCTTT	CASSLNGNTEAFF
TRBV12-3/TRBV12-4	TRBJ2-3	TRBD2	many	TGTGCCAGCAGTTTTGACCCTAGCGGGGTTGGCACAGATACGCAGTATTTT	CASSFDPSGVGTDTQYF
TRBV20-1	TRBJ1-4	-	few	TGCAGTGCACATCCCACAGGGCTGAAGGAAAAACTGTTTTTT	CSAHPTGLKEKLFF
TRBV9	TRBJ2-3	TRBD2	-	TGTGCCAGCAGCGTTCTGACTAGCGGGACTGATACGCAGTATTTT	CASSVLTSGTDTQYF
TRBV7-2	TRBJ2-2	TRBD2	-	TGTGCCAGCAGCCCGGAAGCGGGAGACGGGGAGCTGTTTTTT	CASSPEAGDGELFF
TRBV5-1	TRBJ2-3	-	-	TGCGCCAGCAGCTTGAACGCGGGGAGGACAGATACGCAGTATTTT	CASSLNAGRTDTQYF
TRBV7-9	TRBJ2-2	TRBD1	many	TGTGCCAGCAGCCTCGGGGACAGGAACACCGGGGAGCTGTTTTTT	CASSLGDRNTGELFF
TRBV20-1	TRBJ2-5	-	few	TGCAGTGCTTCCCCGAGGAGCGGGCTGGGGGAGACCCAGTACTTC	CSASPRSGLGETQYF
TRBV28	TRBJ1-2	-	many	TGTGCCAGCGGAGGGCCCCACTATGGCTACACCTTC	CASGGPHYGYTF
TRBV2	TRBJ2-7	TRBD1	many	TGTGCCAGCAGATGGACAGGGGGAACCTACGAGCAGTACTTC	CASRWTGGTYEQYF
TRBV27	TRBJ2-1	-	-	TGTGCCAGCAGTTCTTGGCGCAATGAGCAGTTCTTC	CASSSWRNEQFF
TRBV28	TRBJ1-1	-	-	TGTGCCAGCAGTCAGGCAGCTACAGGCATGAACACTGTAGCTTTCTTT	CASSQAATGMNTVAFF
TRBV7-2	TRBJ2-1	-	many	TGTGCCAGCAGCTTAGTCATGGGGCCCTGGCACAATGAGCAGTTCTTC	CASSLVMGPWHNEQFF
TRBV18	TRBJ2-5	-	few	TGTGCCAGCTCACCACCGGTGGGAGGCACCCAGTACTTC	CASSPPVGGTQYF
TRBV7-3	TRBJ2-5	-	many	TGTGCCAGCAGCTTATTTGGTCTCGGCGGGCAAGAGACCCAGTACTTC	CASSLFGLGGQETQYF
TRBV5-1	TRBJ2-3	TRBD2	many	TGCGCCAGCAGCTTACTAGCGGGGACTAGCACAGATACGCAGTATTTT	CASSLLAGTSTDTQYF
TRBV12-3/TRBV12-4	TRBJ2-1	TRBD2	many	TGTGCCAGCATTCCCGGACTAGCGGTGGCCTACAATGAGCAGTTCTTC	CASIPGLAVAYNEQFF
TRBV5-5	TRBJ2-5	-	few	TGTGCCAGCAGCTTGGGTCGGGCTCTCTTTTCCCCCTCGAAAGAGACCCAGTACTTC	CASSLGRALFSPSKETQYF
TRBV11-3	TRBJ1-6	-	-	TGTGCCAGCAGCCCCCAGGGTTTATCACCCCTCCACTTT	CASSPQGLSPLHF
TRBV7-8	TRBJ2-1	TRBD2	few	TGTGCCAGCAGCCCTGGGGCTAGCGGGCCCTACAATGAGCAGTTCTTC	CASSPGASGPYNEQFF
TRBV13	TRBJ2-3	TRBD2	-	TGTGCCAGCAGCTCACTAGCGGGAGGTAGCACAGATACGCAGTATTTT	CASSSLAGGSTDTQYF
TRBV20-1	TRBJ1-3	-	many	TGCAGTGCTAGAATAAGTTCTATGGGGGGAGCTGGAAACACCATATATTTT	CSARISSMGGAGNTIYF
TRBV7-9	TRBJ2-7	TRBD1	few	TGTGCCAGCAGCTCACAGGGGGCCGGTTCCCTCTACGAGCAGTACTTC	CASSSQGAGSLYEQYF
TRBV28	TRBJ2-5	TRBD2	many	TGTGCCAGCAGTGCGCAGACTAGCGGGAGGGCCGGGGAGACCCAGTACTTC	CASSAQTSGRAGETQYF
TRBV27	TRBJ1-3	-	many	TGTGCCAGCAGTTTATCCGCAGGCTCTGGAAACACCATATATTTT	CASSLSAGSGNTIYF